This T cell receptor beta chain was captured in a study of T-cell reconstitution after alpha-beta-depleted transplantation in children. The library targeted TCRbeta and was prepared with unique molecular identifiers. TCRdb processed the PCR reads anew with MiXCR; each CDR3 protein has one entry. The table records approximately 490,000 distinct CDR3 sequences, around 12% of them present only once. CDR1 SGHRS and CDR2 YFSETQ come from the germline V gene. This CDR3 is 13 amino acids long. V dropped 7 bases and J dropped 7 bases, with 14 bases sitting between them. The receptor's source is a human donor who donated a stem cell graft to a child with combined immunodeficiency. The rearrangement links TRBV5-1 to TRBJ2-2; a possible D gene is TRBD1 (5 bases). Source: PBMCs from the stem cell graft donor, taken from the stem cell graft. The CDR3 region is CASAVVGVGELFF. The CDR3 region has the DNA TGCGCCAGCGCCGTCGTAGGGGTCGGGGAGCTGTTTTTT.